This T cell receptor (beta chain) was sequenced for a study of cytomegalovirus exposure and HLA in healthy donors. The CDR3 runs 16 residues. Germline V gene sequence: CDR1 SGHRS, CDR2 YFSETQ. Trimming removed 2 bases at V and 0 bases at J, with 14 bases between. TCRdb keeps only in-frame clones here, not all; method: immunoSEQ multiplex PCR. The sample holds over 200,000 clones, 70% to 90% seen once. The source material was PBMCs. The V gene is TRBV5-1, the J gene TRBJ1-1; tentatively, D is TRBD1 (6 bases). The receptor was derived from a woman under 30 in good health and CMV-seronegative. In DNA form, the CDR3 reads TGCGCCAGCAGCTTTGGGGCCGGACAGATGAACACTGAAGCTTTCTTT. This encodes CASSFGAGQMNTEAFF.